Shown below are 13 T cell receptor beta chains from a single sample sequenced in a study of cytomegalovirus exposure and HLA in healthy donors. TCRdb's table, derived via immunoSEQ multiplex PCR, lists solely in-frame clones and lacks some. The data contain fewer than 250,000 clones, around 87% of them seen just once; the ten biggest clones take up 2.6%. Sequenced sample: PBMCs. These receptors came from a man between 18 and 35 years old in good health and CMV-seronegative.

The chain recombines TRBV5-1 with TRBJ2-1, with D perhaps matching TRBD2 (5 bases). Germline V gene data show CDR1 as SGHRS and CDR2 as YFSETQ. V was shortened by 6 bases and J by 4 bases, with 23 bases between the two germline ends. CDR3 length equals 17 residues. The CDR3 sequence is CASTRAASAGEYNEQFF. CDR3 in DNA: TGCGCCAGCACCCGAGCGGCTTCGGCTGGCGAGTACAATGAGCAGTTCTTC.

J is TRBJ2-1 and V is TRBV11-3, with 10 bases fitting TRBD2. With V trimmed by 2 bases and J by 7 bases, 8 bases remained unmatched. The length of the CDR3 is 16 residues. CDR1 is SGHNT, CDR2 YENEEA, per germline. CDR3 amino acids: CASSLRTSGEPNEQFF. The CDR3, as DNA: TGTGCCAGCAGCTTAAGGACTAGCGGAGAACCGAATGAGCAGTTCTTC.

The chain recombines TRBV6-5 with TRBJ1-2, with no clear D. Per germline, CDR1 MNHEY and CDR2 SVGAGI. Trimming cost V 4 bases and J 4 bases, with 13 bases left between them. The CDR3 totals 14 residues. The CDR3 here is CASSLRHRGYGYTF. DNA of the CDR3: TGTGCCAGCAGTTTACGGCACCGGGGCTATGGCTACACCTTC.

V usage is TRBV28 and J usage is TRBJ1-6; a weak D match, TRBD1 (5 bases). With 4 bases removed from V and 10 bases from J, the gap between germline ends came to 11 bases. Germline V CDR1 and CDR2: MDHEN, SYDVKM. This CDR3 region has 13 residues. This CDR3 reads CASSSRQISPLHF. The CDR3 nucleotides are TGTGCCAGCAGTTCCCGACAGATCTCACCCCTCCACTTT.

The V call is TRBV6-5, the J call TRBJ2-3; 8 bases fit TRBD2. The CDR3 length is 15 residues. The germline V gene encodes CDR1 MNHEY and CDR2 SVGAGI. Trimming cost V 5 bases and J 4 bases; bases outside gene matches: 8. CDR3 residues: CASSLPGGGADTQYF. CDR3 DNA sequence: TGTGCCAGCAGTCTACCCGGGGGGGGTGCAGATACGCAGTATTTT.

The CDR3 DNA reads TGTGCCAGCGGACAAAATAGCAATCAGCCCCAGCATTTT. Encoded protein: CASGQNSNQPQHF. This chain links TRBV6-5 with TRBJ1-5; TRBD1 might be the D (5 bases). V was trimmed by 8 bases and J by 0 bases, leaving 8 bases between them. The CDR3 spans 13 residues. CDR1 and CDR2 (germline): MNHEY, SVGAGI.

The chain joins TRBV7-2 to TRBJ2-2; 9 bases are a match to TRBD1. The CDR3 has 15 amino acids. Germline V gives CDR1 SGHTA, CDR2 FQGNSA. V lost 1 base and J lost 3; bases outside the gene matches: 0. Written as DNA, the CDR3 is TGTGCCAGCAGCTTAGGGACAGGGGACACCGGGGAGCTGTTTTTT. Translation gives CASSLGTGDTGELFF. The full variable domain, with the rest looked up from reference TRBV7-2 and TRBJ2-2, is GAGVSQSPSNKVTEKGKDVELRCDPISGHTALYWYRQSLGQGLEFLIYFQGNSAPDKSGLPSDRFSAERTGGSVSTLTIQRTQQEDSAVYLCASSLGTGDTGELFFGEGSRLTVL.

This clone was observed a handful of times. V usage is TRBV4-1 and J usage is TRBJ2-7, with 11 bases that match TRBD2. This CDR3 is built from 14 residues. V gave up 6 bases and J gave up 3 bases; unmatched junction bases: 4. The germline CDR1 and CDR2 sequences are MGHRA and YSYEKL. DNA for the CDR3: TGCGCCAGCAGTCGTAGCGGGGGGGTCTACGAGCAGTACTTC. Encoded protein: CASSRSGGVYEQYF.

V and J are TRBV7-9 and TRBJ1-2; D might be TRBD1 (5 bases). The CDR3 loop spans 13 amino acids. With 1 base removed from V and 6 bases from J, the gap between germline ends came to 9 bases. Germline lookup yields CDR1 SEHNR and CDR2 FQNEAQ (reference sequence). The CDR3 loop reads CASSLEGENGYTF. DNA of the CDR3: TGTGCCAGCAGCTTAGAAGGGGAAAATGGCTACACCTTC.

This chain links TRBV10-1 with TRBJ2-7, with D tentatively TRBD2 (5 bases). V shed 0 bases and J shed 2 bases, with 11 bases lying between them. CDR3 length equals 15 residues. Germline lookup yields CDR1 WNHNN and CDR2 SYGVQD (reference sequence). The chain's CDR3 is CASSESRGIAYEQYF. DNA of the CDR3: TGCGCCAGCAGTGAGTCCAGAGGGATCGCCTACGAGCAGTACTTC.

The V and J genes are TRBV19 and TRBJ2-7; TRBD1 might be the D (5 bases). The ends were cut back, 2 bases at V and 1 base at J, with 15 bases in the middle. The CDR3 is 16 amino acids. In germline, CDR1 is LNHDA, CDR2 SQIVND (reference sequence). CDR3 loop: CASSIKGQPSSYEQYF. The CDR3, as DNA: TGTGCCAGTAGTATAAAAGGACAACCATCGTCCTACGAGCAGTACTTC.

The genes are TRBV28 and TRBJ2-5; the D is unclear. Germline assignment: CDR1 MDHEN and CDR2 SYDVKM. V was cut by 7 bases and J by 5 bases, with 8 bases left in between. This CDR3 is 11 amino acids long. DNA for the CDR3: TGTGCCAGCATGACTTGGGAGACCCAGTACTTC. Translating it yields CASMTWETQYF.

The CDR3 DNA reads as TGTGCCAGCAGTTACTCGACAGGGGCTATGGAAGCTTTCTTT. Its protein product is CASSYSTGAMEAFF. The chain links TRBV6-6 to TRBJ1-1; 8 nucleotides agree with TRBD1. From germline, CDR1 is MNHNY and CDR2 SVGAGI (reference sequence). Trimming removed 0 bases from V and 8 bases from J; junction bases left unmatched: 5. The CDR3 totals 14 residues.